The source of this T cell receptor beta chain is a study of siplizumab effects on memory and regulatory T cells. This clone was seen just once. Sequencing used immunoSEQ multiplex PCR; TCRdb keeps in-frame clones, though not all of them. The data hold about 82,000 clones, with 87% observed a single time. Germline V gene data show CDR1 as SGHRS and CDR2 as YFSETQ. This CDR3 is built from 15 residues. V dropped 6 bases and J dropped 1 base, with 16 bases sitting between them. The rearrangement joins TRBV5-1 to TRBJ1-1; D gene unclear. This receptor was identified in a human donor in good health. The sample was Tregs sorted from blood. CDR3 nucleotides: TGCGCCAGCACCCAGGATTGGGGAGCGAACACTGAAGCTTTCTTT. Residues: CASTQDWGANTEAFF.